This is a list of T cell receptor beta chains from one sample in a study of T-cell memory formation after mild COVID-19. TCRdb processed the 5' RACE reads anew with MiXCR; each CDR3 protein has one entry. The data show around 370,000 distinct CDR3 sequences, with more than 20% seen just once and 12% held by the top ten. The sample was PBMCs or a T cell subset sorted from them (not recorded which). Every receptor here comes from an adult woman who had mild COVID-19 (a few samples of this study predate the infection). Cell type and time point are not known. The CDR3 runs from the conserved cysteine through the conserved F or W. D genes are given only for firm matches. Part of the rows lack a size; the others show once, few, many or a class for expanded clones.

D	V	J	size	CDR3	DNA
.	TRBV24-1	TRBJ2-7	.	CATSAGSADSYEQYF	TGTGCCACCAGTGCGGGTAGCGCTGACTCCTACGAGCAGTACTTC
TRBD1	TRBV9	TRBJ2-1	.	CASSVAWDSSYNEQFF	TGTGCCAGCAGCGTAGCGTGGGACAGCTCCTACAATGAGCAGTTCTTC
TRBD1	TRBV12-3/TRBV12-4	TRBJ1-2	few	CASSSPDRDRRYGYTF	TGTGCCAGCAGTTCACCTGACCGGGACAGACGCTATGGCTACACCTTC
TRBD1	TRBV18	TRBJ2-7	.	CASSPGQGDYEQYF	TGTGCCAGCTCACCGGGACAGGGGGATTACGAGCAGTACTTC
TRBD1	TRBV4-1	TRBJ2-5	.	CASSRGQVGAQETQYF	TGCGCCAGCAGCCGAGGACAGGTCGGGGCCCAAGAGACCCAGTACTTC
TRBD1	TRBV12-3/TRBV12-4	TRBJ1-2	many	CASSAGTGNGYTF	TGTGCCAGCAGTGCCGGGACAGGGAATGGCTACACCTTC
.	TRBV5-1	TRBJ2-2	.	CASRSFEGGTGELFF	TGCGCCAGCAGGTCTTTTGAGGGAGGCACCGGGGAGCTGTTTTTT
.	TRBV29-1	TRBJ2-2	few	CSVGSRGGTGELFF	TGCAGCGTTGGTTCCAGGGGAGGGACCGGGGAGCTGTTTTTT
TRBD1	TRBV6-6	TRBJ1-5	many	CASSYDRGSNQPQHF	TGTGCCAGCAGTTACGACAGGGGTAGCAATCAGCCCCAGCATTTT
.	TRBV7-9	TRBJ1-1	few	CASSWVVGAFF	TGTGCCAGCAGCTGGGTAGTTGGAGCTTTCTTT
TRBD2	TRBV20-1	TRBJ2-7	few	CSARPGGPLEQYF	TGCAGTGCTAGACCGGGGGGGCCCCTCGAGCAGTACTTC
.	TRBV7-2	TRBJ2-1	few	CASSLVEGRYNEQFF	TGTGCCAGCAGCTTAGTCGAGGGACGATACAATGAGCAGTTCTTC
.	TRBV7-2	TRBJ2-1	.	CASSLEAAGDREQFF	TGTGCCAGCAGCTTAGAAGCGGCGGGAGACAGGGAGCAGTTCTTC
TRBD2	TRBV15	TRBJ2-1	.	CATSRGETSGGWGEQFF	TGTGCCACCAGCAGAGGAGAGACTAGCGGGGGTTGGGGTGAGCAGTTCTTC
.	TRBV5-6	TRBJ2-3	few	CASSLKVGPTDTQYF	TGTGCCAGCAGCCTCAAGGTAGGGCCTACAGATACGCAGTATTTT
TRBD1	TRBV10-3	TRBJ2-5	few	CAISKDRGPYQETQYF	TGTGCCATCAGTAAGGACAGGGGGCCGTACCAAGAGACCCAGTACTTC
.	TRBV6-5	TRBJ2-1	.	CASSYGMGNEQFF	TGTGCCAGCAGTTACGGGATGGGGAATGAGCAGTTCTTC
.	TRBV19	TRBJ2-1	.	CASSWRPNNEQFF	TGTGCCAGTAGTTGGCGACCCAACAATGAGCAGTTCTTC
TRBD2	TRBV12-3/TRBV12-4	TRBJ2-1	few	CASRKRTSNYNEQFF	TGTGCCAGCAGGAAACGGACTAGCAATTACAATGAGCAGTTCTTC
.	TRBV20-1	TRBJ1-1	.	CSVPLPQSLNTEAFF	TGCAGTGTACCACTCCCCCAGTCCTTGAACACTGAAGCTTTCTTT
.	TRBV5-5	TRBJ1-2	many	CASSLDRDGYTF	TGTGCCAGCAGCTTGGACAGGGACGGCTACACCTTC
.	TRBV25-1	TRBJ1-3	.	CASIGRTSSGNTIYF	TGTGCCAGCATCGGGCGGACCTCCTCTGGAAACACCATATATTTT
.	TRBV5-1	TRBJ2-7	few	CASSLRPYEQYF	TGCGCCAGCAGCTTGCGCCCCTACGAGCAGTACTTC
.	TRBV7-2	TRBJ2-3	many	CASTPSGDFGTDTQYF	TGTGCCAGCACCCCCAGTGGGGATTTTGGCACAGATACGCAGTATTTT
.	TRBV15	TRBJ2-2	.	CATSVTRVVPGGELFF	TGTGCCACCAGCGTAACCAGGGTCGTCCCGGGCGGGGAGCTGTTTTTT
.	TRBV7-9	TRBJ1-1	.	CASSSNSAEAFF	TGTGCCAGCAGCTCTAACTCGGCTGAAGCTTTCTTT
.	TRBV2	TRBJ2-3	.	CASSEYRGFTDTQYF	TGTGCCAGCAGTGAATATAGGGGGTTCACAGATACGCAGTATTTT
TRBD2	TRBV5-1	TRBJ2-7	.	CASSLLAGDHYEQYF	TGCGCCAGCAGCTTACTAGCGGGAGACCACTACGAGCAGTACTTC
TRBD1	TRBV5-1	TRBJ1-1	.	CASSWGTGGLTEAFF	TGCGCCAGCAGCTGGGGGACAGGGGGCCTGACTGAAGCTTTCTTT
.	TRBV4-1	TRBJ1-4	few	CASSQASGKLFF	TGCGCCAGCAGCCAAGCGTCAGGAAAACTGTTTTTT
.	TRBV7-2	TRBJ2-5	many	CASSLAGGGETQYF	TGCGCCAGCAGCTTGGCCGGGGGTGGAGAGACCCAGTACTTC
.	TRBV7-6	TRBJ2-5	.	CASGDVGETQYF	TGTGCCAGCGGGGACGTGGGGGAGACCCAGTACTTC
TRBD1	TRBV12-3/TRBV12-4	TRBJ1-5	.	CASTGWTGAGQPQHF	TGTGCCAGCACCGGGTGGACAGGGGCCGGCCAGCCCCAGCATTTT
.	TRBV12-3/TRBV12-4	TRBJ1-1	.	CASSAPAGRMNTEAFF	TGTGCCAGCAGTGCCCCGGCGGGAAGGATGAACACTGAAGCTTTCTTT
.	TRBV5-1	TRBJ1-2	.	CASSSLPGVGYGYTF	TGCGCCAGCAGCTCGCTCCCAGGGGTTGGCTATGGCTACACCTTC
.	TRBV5-6	TRBJ2-7	.	CASSLWTAPQTYEQYF	TGTGCCAGCAGCTTGTGGACAGCCCCCCAAACCTACGAGCAGTACTTC
.	TRBV12-3/TRBV12-4	TRBJ1-1	once	CASSLWDVGDPFF	TGTGCCAGCAGTTTATGGGACGTGGGAGATCCTTTCTTT
TRBD2	TRBV4-3	TRBJ2-1	.	CASSQEVAGRYNEQFF	TGCGCCAGCAGCCAAGAAGTAGCGGGAAGGTACAATGAGCAGTTCTTC
.	TRBV27	TRBJ1-5	.	CASSLVPGFNQPQHF	TGTGCCAGCAGTCTAGTGCCAGGGTTCAATCAGCCCCAGCATTTT
.	TRBV3-1	TRBJ1-2	once	CASSQDIGGYTF	TGTGCCAGCAGCCAAGATATTGGAGGCTACACCTTC
.	TRBV6-2/TRBV6-3	TRBJ1-1	.	CASVQALEAFF	TGTGCCAGCGTACAGGCTCTTGAAGCTTTCTTT
.	TRBV5-1	TRBJ2-3	few	CASSLDTGTDTQYF	TGCGCCAGCAGCTTGGATACGGGAACAGATACGCAGTATTTT
.	TRBV11-2	TRBJ2-4	.	CASSLDLRPWDIQYF	TGTGCCAGCAGCTTAGATTTACGCCCTTGGGACATTCAGTACTTC
TRBD1	TRBV28	TRBJ2-7	few	CASRQGTGDSYEQYF	TGTGCCAGCAGGCAAGGGACAGGGGATTCCTACGAGCAGTACTTC
TRBD2	TRBV6-2/TRBV6-3	TRBJ2-7	few	CASSSGTSGINEQYF	TGTGCCAGCAGCTCCGGGACTAGCGGGATCAACGAGCAGTACTTC
TRBD1	TRBV5-1	TRBJ2-5	few	CASSLGQGEETQYF	TGCGCCAGCAGCTTGGGACAGGGGGAAGAGACCCAGTACTTC
TRBD1	TRBV5-5	TRBJ2-2	few	CASSPGQGANTGELFF	TGTGCCAGCAGCCCCGGACAGGGGGCTAACACCGGGGAGCTGTTTTTT
TRBD1	TRBV4-3	TRBJ2-7	few	CASSQDLTGVYEQYF	TGCGCCAGCAGCCAAGATTTAACAGGGGTCTACGAGCAGTACTTC